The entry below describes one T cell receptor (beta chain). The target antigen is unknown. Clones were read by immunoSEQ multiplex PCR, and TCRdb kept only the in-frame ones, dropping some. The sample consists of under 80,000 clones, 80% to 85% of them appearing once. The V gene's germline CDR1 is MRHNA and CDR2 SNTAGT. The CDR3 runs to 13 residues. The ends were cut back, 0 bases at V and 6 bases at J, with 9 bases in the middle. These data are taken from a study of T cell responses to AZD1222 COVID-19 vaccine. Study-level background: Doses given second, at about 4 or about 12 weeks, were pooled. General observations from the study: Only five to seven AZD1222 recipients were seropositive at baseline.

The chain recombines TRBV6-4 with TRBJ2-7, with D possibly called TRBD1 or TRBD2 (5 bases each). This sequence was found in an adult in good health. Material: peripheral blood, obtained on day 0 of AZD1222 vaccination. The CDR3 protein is CASSDSPGTEQYF. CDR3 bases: TGTGCCAGCAGTGACTCGCCGGGGACCGAGCAGTACTTC.